Following are 8 T cell receptor beta chains from one sample sequenced in a study of cytomegalovirus exposure and HLA in healthy donors. The PCR was carried out with 60 Vbeta primers and 13 Jbeta primers. Sequencing used immunoSEQ multiplex PCR; TCRdb keeps in-frame clones, though not all of them. The sample has 110,000 or so clones, roughly 70% seen once. Material: PBMCs. The receptors come from a woman in her 40s in good health and CMV-seropositive.

Many counts were recorded for this clone. The V gene is TRBV28, the J gene TRBJ1-1, with a weak D call TRBD1 (6 bases). Deletions cut 5 bases from V and 4 bases from J, with 20 bases between. Germline V gene lookup returns CDR1 MDHEN and CDR2 SYDVKM. The CDR3 extends over 16 amino acids. The CDR3 sequence: CASSRLTGWMVTEAFF. For the CDR3, the DNA is TGTGCCAGCAGTCGGCTGACAGGTTGGATGGTCACTGAAGCTTTCTTT.

The chain recombines TRBV7-6 with TRBJ2-5, with D possibly TRBD1 on 5 matching bases. Trimming removed 5 bases at V and 5 bases at J, with 18 bases between. The CDR3 covers 15 residues. CDR1 and CDR2 from the germline V gene are SGHVS and FNYEAQ. The CDR3 DNA sequence: TGTGCCAGCAGCAAATTCGACAGAAGTGGGGAGACCCAGTACTTC. Translation: CASSKFDRSGETQYF.

The chain links TRBV18 to TRBJ1-1; the D gene is possibly TRBD1 (6 bases). There are 16 residues in the CDR3. Germline CDR1 and CDR2: KGHSH and LQKENI. V was pared by 6 bases and J by 7 bases, with 24 bases between. This CDR3 reads CASSQRDKRGIGEAFF. Written as DNA, the CDR3 is TGTGCCAGCTCCCAAAGGGACAAGAGGGGGATAGGTGAAGCTTTCTTT.

V is TRBV5-4 and J is TRBJ1-1, with D unresolved. Germline V gene sequence: CDR1 SGHNT, CDR2 YYREEE (reference sequence). Trimming stripped 9 bases from V and 7 bases from J, with 19 bases between. The CDR3 extends over 13 amino acids. The chain's CDR3 is CATFLEGGLEAFF. In nucleotides, the CDR3 is TGTGCCACTTTCCTTGAAGGCGGTCTTGAAGCTTTCTTT.

The CDR3 is CASSSTGGPNYGYTF. DNA for the CDR3: TGTGCCAGCAGCTCTACAGGGGGTCCTAACTATGGCTACACCTTC. V usage is TRBV28 and J usage is TRBJ1-2; 8 bases fit TRBD1. Per germline, CDR1 MDHEN and CDR2 SYDVKM. Trimming cost V 6 bases and J 0 bases; bases outside gene matches: 6. The CDR3 has 15 amino acids.

The chain carries TRBV7-9 and TRBJ2-1, with D perhaps TRBD2 (5 bases). Germline lookup yields CDR1 SEHNR and CDR2 FQNEAQ (reference sequence). The CDR3 runs 13 residues. Trimming pared 4 bases from V and 5 bases from J, leaving 9 bases between. CDR3 sequence: CASSSSGDNEQFF. The CDR3 bases are TGTGCCAGCAGCTCTTCCGGGGACAATGAGCAGTTCTTC.

The chain recombines TRBV2 with TRBJ1-1; no reliable D call. V lost 10 bases, J lost 1 base, and 7 bases lay in between. There are 11 residues in the CDR3. Germline CDR1 and CDR2: SNHLY and FYNNEI. The CDR3, as DNA: TGTGCCACGGTCGGGAACACTGAAGCTTTCTTT. It is translated as CATVGNTEAFF.

CDR3 sequence: CASSPQGRTEAFF. In DNA form, the CDR3 reads TGTGCCAGCAGCCCTCAGGGCAGGACTGAAGCTTTCTTT. This sequence joins TRBV28 and TRBJ1-1; D might be TRBD1 (5 bases). The germline CDR1 and CDR2 sequences are MDHEN and SYDVKM. The CDR3 is 13 amino acids. V gave up 6 bases and J gave up 5 bases, with 13 bases separating them.